This entry lists 11 T cell receptor beta chains sequenced from one sample in a study of CD8 T cells in ankylosing spondylitis (dated by TCRdb to the late 2010s). What the study reported, not specific to this receptor: A TCR beta motif made up of several highly homologous amino acid variants appeared to be characteristic of blood from ankylosing spondylitis patients.

Libraries were constructed by 5' RACE. For sequencing, an Illumina HiSeq 2500 was employed. In TCRdb, the public reads were trimmed at Q25 with fastp and aligned with MiXCR, with productive beta chains retained. CDR3 protein sequences are deduplicated, and each keeps its most common genes and DNA. This sample lists around 490,000 distinct CDR3 sequences; approximately 5% were detected once. The top ten clones comprise around 3.5% of the sample. These receptors' antigens are unknown. Sequencing was performed on blood, either unsorted or a sorted T cell fraction (not recorded which). The receptors originated from a male donor with ankylosing spondylitis.

This clonotype showed up just a few times. The gene calls are TRBV9 and TRBJ2-1, with 7 bases fitting TRBD2. This CDR3 has 15 amino acids. CDR1 is SGDLS and CDR2 is YYNGEE in the germline V gene. Unmatched junction bases numbered 8, after V lost 4 bases and J lost 4 bases. The CDR3, as DNA: TGTGCCAGCAGCACCCGGGCTAGCGGTTACAATGAGCAGTTCTTC. It codes for CASSTRASGYNEQFF.

This clonotype has a count of ten or more. The chain links TRBV7-9 to TRBJ2-2, with D possibly matching TRBD1 (5 bases). V was shortened by 7 bases and J by 7 bases, with 10 bases between the two germline ends. In germline, CDR1 is SEHNR, CDR2 FQNEAQ (reference sequence). This CDR3 is 12 amino acids long. The CDR3 nucleotides are TGTGCCAGCAACCAGGGTGTCGGGGAGCTGTTTTTT. It encodes CASNQGVGELFF.

In its sample, this clonotype was seen many times. This chain uses TRBV18 with TRBJ2-7, with TRBD2 matching 8 bases. Germline trimming cut 6 bases from V and 6 bases from J; bases unmatched to any gene: 7. Germline V gene sequence: CDR1 KGHSH, CDR2 LQKENI. The CDR3 loop spans 13 amino acids. The CDR3 region is CASSPGGGSEQYF. DNA of the CDR3: TGTGCCAGCTCGCCGGGAGGGGGGAGCGAGCAGTACTTC.

This clonotype was counted ten times or more. The gene calls are TRBV9 and TRBJ2-2, with D uncertain. The CDR3 consists of 14 residues. From germline, CDR1 is SGDLS and CDR2 YYNGEE. Deletions cut 4 bases from V and 3 bases from J, with 10 bases between. The CDR3 bases are TGTGCCAGCAGCACTCGGACCTACACCGGGGAGCTGTTTTTT. Residues: CASSTRTYTGELFF.

Many counts were recorded for this clonotype. V gene TRBV29-1 combines with J gene TRBJ2-1; 13 bases match TRBD2. J gave up 8 bases and V 3 bases, and 7 bases lay outside the gene matches. Germline CDR1 SQVTM, CDR2 ANQGSEA. This CDR3 has 15 amino acids. CDR3 amino acids: CSVEGTSGRVDEQFF. The DNA of the CDR3 is TGCAGCGTTGAGGGAACTAGCGGGAGGGTCGATGAGCAGTTCTTC.

The chain uses TRBV7-2 and TRBJ2-2; possible D gene TRBD1, 5 bases. CDR3 size: 16 residues. V was clipped by 4 bases and J by 0 bases, with 12 bases between them. Germline values: CDR1 SGHTA, CDR2 FQGNSA. The CDR3 here is CASSYYRIANTGELFF. In DNA, the CDR3 is TGTGCCAGCAGCTATTACAGGATCGCGAACACCGGGGAGCTGTTTTTT.

In its sample, this clonotype was seen many times. The V gene is TRBV5-1, the J gene TRBJ2-7; 7 nucleotides align to TRBD1. Germline CDR1 reads SGHRS; CDR2 reads YFSETQ. J lost 3 bases, V lost 0 bases, and 6 bases had no gene match. This CDR3 comprises 15 residues. The CDR3 sequence is CASSLEGTALYEQYF. Written as DNA, the CDR3 is TGCGCCAGCAGCTTGGAAGGGACAGCACTCTACGAGCAGTACTTC. The full variable domain, rest sourced from reference TRBV5-1 and TRBJ2-7, is KAGVTQTPRYLIKTRGQQVTLSCSPISGHRSVSWYQQTPGQGLQFLFEYFSETQRNKGNFPGRFSGRQFSNSRSEMNVSTLELGDSALYLCASSLEGTALYEQYFGPGTRLTVT.

This clonotype was counted at least ten times. V and J are TRBV5-5 and TRBJ2-5, with a tentative D call TRBD2 (6 bases). This CDR3 has 14 residues. Germline CDR1 reads SGHKS; CDR2 reads YYEKEE (reference sequence). Trimming took 4 bases from V and 6 from J, leaving 16 bases between them. The CDR3 sequence: CASSGGLGSQTQYF. In DNA form, the CDR3 reads TGTGCCAGCAGCGGCGGCCTCGGGAGCCAGACCCAGTACTTC.

This clonotype was observed at least ten times. The chain couples TRBV10-3 to TRBJ1-1; no definite D call. In germline, CDR1 is ENHRY, CDR2 SYGVKD. CDR3 size: 13 residues. V lost 7 bases and J 5 bases, leaving 14 bases between the germline ends. CDR3 protein: CAINPDPGTEAFF. The CDR3 DNA is TGTGCCATCAACCCAGACCCTGGGACTGAAGCTTTCTTT.

The sample holds many counts of this clonotype. The chain combines TRBV4-3 with TRBJ2-5; 9 bases fit TRBD1. V was pared by 5 bases and J by 5 bases, with 9 bases of the junction left unmatched. Germline V gene lookup returns CDR1 LGHNA and CDR2 YSLEER. This CDR3 has 15 amino acids. DNA of the CDR3: TGCGCCAGCAGCTGGTACAGGGGGCAGGGGGAGACCCAGTACTTC. It yields the protein CASSWYRGQGETQYF.

This clonotype appeared many times. V gene TRBV27 combines with J gene TRBJ1-3, with a weak D call TRBD1 (6 bases). CDR3 size: 16 residues. Germline CDR1 is MNHEY and CDR2 is SMNVEV (reference sequence). Trimming stripped 1 base from V and 4 bases from J, with 14 bases between. CDR3 DNA: TGTGCCAGCAGTTTATTCGGGGGGCTGGGAGGAAACACCATATATTTT. Translating gives CASSLFGGLGGNTIYF.